This section outlines one T cell receptor (beta chain) sequence together with its context. Antigen unknown. Treatment of the sample: approximately nine-day PBMC culture with coronavirus spike peptide pools or control peptides (ViraFEST assay). These data belong to a study of vaccination and CD4 T cells after COVID-19. Study background: Sampling that followed vaccination took place a median about 75 days after dose two, within a range of 14 to 241. Findings and caveats of the study: Median reactive clonotypes, those recognizing SARS-CoV-2, rose from about 20 to 38, not significantly.

Cultured CD4+ T cell DNA underwent sequencing with the Oncomine TCR Beta short-read assay. Via MiXCR, TCRdb re-called the PCR reads, giving one row per CDR3 protein. Here the sample spans 9,500 to 13,000 distinct CDR3 sequences, around 77% being singletons. The CDR3 has 13 residues. Trimming took 6 bases from V and 5 from J, leaving 8 bases between them. Per the germline V gene, CDR1 is MDHEN and CDR2 is SYDVKM. The chain couples TRBV28 to TRBJ1-6; D is ambiguous. The specimen was CD4+ T cells from blood, cultured in vitro. This receptor was identified in a human donor who had recovered from COVID-19. The CDR3 loop is CASRNQHNSPLHF. The CDR3 DNA is TGTGCCAGCAGGAACCAACATAATTCACCCCTCCACTTT.